The 23 T cell receptor beta chains below come from one sample, sequenced in a study of early T cells in non-severe SARS-CoV-2 infection. TCRdb re-called the 5' RACE reads with MiXCR, one entry per CDR3 protein. Here the sample spans just under 65,000 distinct CDR3 sequences, over 10% being singletons. Sequenced sample: whole blood. These receptor sequences come from an adult who was a healthcare worker with PCR-confirmed SARS-CoV-2 infection or an uninfected control (not recorded which).

This clonotype came up many times. The chain employs TRBV9 and TRBJ2-3; weak D call: TRBD1 (5 bases). V was shortened by 0 bases and J by 5 bases, with 13 bases between the two germline ends. CDR3 size: 15 residues. In germline, CDR1 is SGDLS, CDR2 YYNGEE. CDR3 sequence (DNA): TGTGCCAGCAGCGTAGACCAGGGTCTTGTAGATACGCAGTATTTT. Translated, it gives CASSVDQGLVDTQYF.

The V and J genes are TRBV7-9 and TRBJ2-2, with TRBD1 matching 8 bases. The CDR3 is 16 residues long. From germline, CDR1 is SEHNR and CDR2 FQNEAQ (reference sequence). Trimming removed 3 bases from V and 2 bases from J; junction bases left unmatched: 5. The CDR3, as DNA: TGTGCCAGCAGCTTTGCCGGGACAGGCAACACCGGGGAGCTGTTTTTT. Protein: CASSFAGTGNTGELFF. The variable domain in full, completed from reference TRBV7-9 and TRBJ2-2, reads DTGVSQNPRHKITKRGQNVTFRCDPISEHNRLYWYRQTLGQGPEFLTYFQNEAQLEKSRLLSDRFSAERPKGSFSTLEIQRTEQGDSAMYLCASSFAGTGNTGELFFGEGSRLTVL.

This clonotype was seen a few times. The rearrangement joins TRBV29-1 to TRBJ2-4, with 7 bases aligning to TRBD1. Trimming cost V 2 bases and J 8 bases; bases outside gene matches: 6. The CDR3 has 13 amino acids. CDR1 SQVTM and CDR2 ANQGSEA come from the germline V gene. CDR3 amino acids: CSVESWQGDIQYF. The CDR3 DNA reads TGCAGCGTTGAATCATGGCAGGGGGACATTCAGTACTTC. Full variable domain (remainder filled in from reference TRBV29-1 and TRBJ2-4): SAVISQKPSRDICQRGTSLTIQCQVDSQVTMMFWYRQQPGQSLTLIATANQGSEATYESGFVIDKFPISRPNLTFSTLTVSNMSPEDSSIYLCSVESWQGDIQYFGAGTRLSVL.

This clonotype was recorded a few times. The rearrangement joins TRBV11-2 to TRBJ1-2; the match to TRBD1 covers 8 bases. The CDR3 spans 13 residues. Trimming removed 5 bases from V and 6 bases from J; junction bases left unmatched: 5. The germline gives CDR1 SGHAT, CDR2 FQNNGV. The CDR3 DNA reads TGTGCCAGCAGCCCGACAGGGGAAGATGGCTACACCTTC. It yields the protein CASSPTGEDGYTF.

This clonotype was found many times. The chain couples TRBV6-6 to TRBJ1-5, with D unresolved. From germline, CDR1 is MNHNY and CDR2 SVGAGI (reference sequence). Trimming removed 2 bases from V and 3 bases from J, with 11 bases in between. The CDR3 spans 15 residues. The CDR3 sequence is CASSYSLSHNQPQHF. The CDR3 DNA is TGTGCCAGCAGTTACAGTCTCAGTCACAATCAGCCCCAGCATTTT.

At least ten counts were recorded for this clonotype. The J gene is TRBJ2-7, the V gene TRBV2; 10 nucleotides line up with TRBD1. Trimming cost V 6 bases and J 5 bases; bases outside gene matches: 4. Germline V gene lookup returns CDR1 SNHLY and CDR2 FYNNEI. The CDR3 runs to 13 residues. This CDR3 is CASRGQGWNEQYF. The CDR3 DNA reads as TGTGCCAGCAGGGGACAGGGGTGGAACGAGCAGTACTTC.

The table lists this clonotype with a few counts. The rearrangement links TRBV4-3 to TRBJ2-2; D is undetermined. V was trimmed by 1 base and J by 6 bases, leaving 9 bases between them. The CDR3 extends over 14 amino acids. CDR1 is LGHNA, CDR2 YSLEER, per germline. CDR3 DNA sequence: TGCGCCAGCAGCCAAGGGTACACCCCCGGGGAGCTGTTTTTT. This sequence encodes CASSQGYTPGELFF.

This clonotype was observed a few times. The rearrangement joins TRBV4-2 to TRBJ2-7; D ambiguous. V was clipped by 4 bases and J by 1 base, with 14 bases between them. Germline V gives CDR1 LGHNA, CDR2 YNFKEQ. This CDR3 region has 15 residues. Here the CDR3 DNA reads TGTGCCAGCAGCCCCGACTTGGAACGGTCCTACGAGCAGTACTTC. Encoded protein: CASSPDLERSYEQYF.

The chain has TRBV4-1 and TRBJ1-5; unclear D gene. This CDR3 has 13 residues. Deletions cut 2 bases from V and 5 bases from J, with 7 bases between. CDR1 and CDR2 (germline): MGHRA, YSYEKL. CDR3 DNA sequence: TGCGCCAGCAGCCAAAGAAACCATCAGCCCCAGCATTTT. This codes for CASSQRNHQPQHF.

This clonotype was seen a few times. CDR3 loop: CASSPVRLSGNEQFF. For the CDR3, the DNA is TGTGCCAGCAGCCCCGTCCGGCTTAGCGGCAATGAGCAGTTCTTC. J is TRBJ2-1 and V is TRBV7-9; a possible D gene is TRBD2 (6 bases). The germline V and J ends were trimmed by 5 bases and 6 bases, with 17 bases remaining between them. There are 15 residues in the CDR3. Per the germline V gene, CDR1 is SEHNR and CDR2 is FQNEAQ (reference sequence).

This clonotype was seen only a few times. This chain connects TRBV4-3 to TRBJ2-1; no reliable D call. Germline values: CDR1 LGHNA, CDR2 YSLEER. The CDR3 is 15 residues long. V gave up 0 bases and J gave up 5 bases, with 11 bases separating them. CDR3 region: CASSQDWDGHNEQFF. The CDR3 DNA sequence: TGCGCCAGCAGCCAAGATTGGGATGGCCACAATGAGCAGTTCTTC.

The sample holds many counts of this clonotype. The gene calls are TRBV4-1 and TRBJ1-5, with D uncertain. CDR1 and CDR2 from the germline V gene are MGHRA and YSYEKL. V gave up 0 bases and J gave up 4 bases, with 13 bases separating them. This CDR3 has 16 amino acids. The chain's CDR3 is CASSQEATGRNQPQHF. In DNA form, the CDR3 reads TGCGCCAGCAGCCAAGAGGCTACGGGTCGAAATCAGCCCCAGCATTTT.

This clonotype was seen repeatedly, ten times or more. V usage is TRBV11-2 and J usage is TRBJ1-1, with a tentative D call TRBD1 (6 bases). The CDR3 is made up of 15 amino acids. Per the germline V gene, CDR1 is SGHAT and CDR2 is FQNNGV. Trimming took 1 base from V and 7 from J, leaving 16 bases between them. The chain's CDR3 is CASSLVGQGTDEAFF. The CDR3 DNA sequence: TGTGCCAGCAGCTTAGTGGGCCAGGGGACTGATGAAGCTTTCTTT.

This clonotype has more than one count but fewer than ten. CDR3: CSRNRQGGETQYF. Written as DNA, the CDR3 is TGCAGCAGAAACCGACAGGGTGGAGAGACCCAGTACTTC. The chain couples TRBV20-1 to TRBJ2-5, with 7 bases lining up with TRBD1. Germline V gene sequence: CDR1 DFQATT, CDR2 SNEGSKA (reference sequence). This CDR3 region has 13 residues.

V gene TRBV7-9 combines with J gene TRBJ1-4; D might be TRBD1 (5 bases). The ends were cut back, 7 bases at V and 5 bases at J, with 8 bases in the middle. CDR3 length equals 12 residues. CDR1 is SEHNR, CDR2 FQNEAQ, per germline (reference sequence). The CDR3 bases are TGTGCCAGCACCGGGGCGAATGAAAAACTGTTTTTT. Translating it yields CASTGANEKLFF. Full variable domain (outside the CDR3, taken from reference TRBV7-9 and TRBJ1-4): DTGVSQNPRHKITKRGQNVTFRCDPISEHNRLYWYRQTLGQGPEFLTYFQNEAQLEKSRLLSDRFSAERPKGSFSTLEIQRTEQGDSAMYLCASTGANEKLFFGSGTQLSVL.

The V gene is TRBV19, the J gene TRBJ2-5; D remains unclear. The CDR3 runs to 13 residues. Germline values: CDR1 LNHDA, CDR2 SQIVND (reference sequence). V gave up 5 bases and J gave up 1 base, with 8 bases separating them. The CDR3 coding sequence is TGTGCCAGTAGTCCCCCAGGCCAAGAGACCCAGTACTTC. Translation gives CASSPPGQETQYF.

This clonotype was counted at least ten times. The genes are TRBV6-2 or TRBV6-3 and TRBJ1-6; 7 bases match TRBD1. Trimming removed 6 bases from V and 9 bases from J; junction bases left unmatched: 8. Germline V CDR1 and CDR2: MNHEY, SVGEGT. The CDR3 runs to 14 residues. The CDR3 nucleotides are TGTGCCAGCAGACCCACAGGGGCCATTTCACCCCTCCACTTT. Its translation is CASRPTGAISPLHF.

V and J are TRBV7-9 and TRBJ2-6; D not certain. The germline V and J ends were trimmed by 9 bases and 4 bases, with 7 bases remaining between them. Germline-derived CDR1 and CDR2 are SEHNR and FQNEAQ (reference sequence). This CDR3 contains 12 residues. CDR3 sequence (DNA): TGTGCCAGTCGAAGCGGGGCCAACGTCCTGACTTTC. It encodes CASRSGANVLTF.

The sample holds a few counts of this clonotype. The rearrangement joins TRBV29-1 to TRBJ1-1, with 8 positions matching TRBD1. V lost 4 bases and J lost 1; bases outside the gene matches: 5. The CDR3 consists of 14 residues. Germline assignment: CDR1 SQVTM and CDR2 ANQGSEA. DNA for the CDR3: TGCAGCGTTGGGGGCGACAGGGGGAACACTGAAGCTTTCTTT. Encoded protein: CSVGGDRGNTEAFF.

The chain employs TRBV4-3 and TRBJ1-5; D is undetermined. The CDR3 spans 15 residues. Trimming pared 0 bases from V and 1 base from J, leaving 7 bases between. Germline lookup yields CDR1 LGHNA and CDR2 YSLEER. The CDR3 DNA is TGCGCCAGCAGCCAAGACAGGATGAGCAATCAGCCCCAGCATTTT. It specifies CASSQDRMSNQPQHF.

This clonotype was recorded many times. The V call is TRBV6-1, the J call TRBJ2-1, with no clear D. Germline V gives CDR1 MNHNS, CDR2 SASEGT. The CDR3 spans 15 residues. Trimming pared 6 bases from V and 0 bases from J, leaving 12 bases between. The CDR3 region has the DNA TGTGCCAGCAGAGTTTTCGGAAACTCCTACAATGAGCAGTTCTTC. It yields the protein CASRVFGNSYNEQFF.

This clonotype was observed many times. The chain joins TRBV6-5 to TRBJ1-1; D ambiguous. V shed 7 bases and J shed 2 bases, with 11 bases lying between them. The germline CDR1 and CDR2 sequences are MNHEY and SVGAGI. There are 13 residues in the CDR3. In DNA, the CDR3 is TGTGCCAGCATCCCCGGACCTAACACTGAAGCTTTCTTT. It codes for CASIPGPNTEAFF.

In this sample, this clonotype turned up a few times. V is TRBV2 and J is TRBJ2-1; 8 nucleotides align to TRBD1. V shed 3 bases and J 0 bases; nucleotides not matched to a gene: 16. Germline V CDR1 and CDR2: SNHLY, FYNNEI. This CDR3 comprises 20 residues. This CDR3 is CASSDPGQGLAFSSYNEQFF. The CDR3 bases are TGTGCCAGCAGTGATCCCGGACAGGGCCTAGCCTTTAGCTCCTACAATGAGCAGTTCTTC.